These 5 T cell receptor beta chains share one sample of origin, sequenced in a study of blood T cells in healthy people across ages. Alongside a J-beta primer mix, a sample-barcoded 5' primer served in a second PCR lasting about 7 to 12 cycles. TCRdb itself ran the 5' RACE reads through MiXCR, one entry per CDR3 protein. The repertoire consists of approximately 790,000 distinct CDR3 sequences, with less than 80% occurring once and the leading ten covering about a quarter. Sequencing input: blood. The receptor source for this set is a man younger than 45 in good health.

This clonotype has a handful of counts. V and J are TRBV5-6 and TRBJ1-5; D is unresolved. Germline V gene lookup returns CDR1 SGHDT and CDR2 YYEEEE. The CDR3 runs to 16 residues. The V end was cut by 0 bases, the J end by 0 bases, with 10 bases between. CDR3 coding DNA: TGTGCCAGCAGCTTGGGAGGGAGTAATAGCAATCAGCCCCAGCATTTT. Amino acids: CASSLGGSNSNQPQHF.

The V call is TRBV6-5, the J call TRBJ2-5; possibly TRBD1 or TRBD2 for D (6 bases each). The ends were cut back, 7 bases at V and 5 bases at J, with 11 bases in the middle. CDR1 is MNHEY and CDR2 is SVGAGI in the germline V gene. The CDR3 covers 12 residues. This CDR3 is CASTKGGETQYF. As DNA, the CDR3 is TGTGCCAGCACCAAGGGGGGTGAGACCCAGTACTTC.

This clonotype occurred once. Possible read error: a much larger clone is one base away. The rearrangement joins TRBV20-1 to TRBJ2-1, with 8 bases identical to TRBD1. The DNA end lines up better with TRBJ2-7; the J call may be wrong. From germline, CDR1 is DFQATT and CDR2 SNEGSKA (reference sequence). This CDR3 is 14 amino acids long. This CDR3 is CSANSPQGVGEQYF. CDR3 coding DNA: TGCAGTGCTAATTCCCCACAGGGGGTCGGTGAGCAGTACTTC.

The V and J genes are TRBV20-1 and TRBJ2-3; 7 positions agree with TRBD2. The CDR3 contains 12 residues. Germline V gives CDR1 DFQATT, CDR2 SNEGSKA (reference sequence). The CDR3 loop is CTSVWGGDTQYF. The CDR3 bases are TGCACCAGCGTGTGGGGGGGAGATACGCAGTATTTT.

V gene TRBV4-1 combines with J gene TRBJ2-7, with 7 bases that match TRBD1. The CDR3 is made up of 14 amino acids. CDR1 and CDR2 (germline): MGHRA, YSYEKL. J lost 3 bases, V lost 5 bases, and 7 bases had no gene match. As DNA, the CDR3 is TGCGCCAGCAGCTTCTCGGGACAGCTCTACGAGCAGTACTTC. Translated, it gives CASSFSGQLYEQYF.